A single sample is the source of the 26 T cell receptor beta chains below, sequenced in a study of naive and memory T cell subsets. Both TRBC1 and TRBC2 were covered by a beta constant-region primer of two equimolar oligonucleotides. TCRdb re-analysed the UMI-ligation and nested PCR reads in MiXCR, keeping a single row per CDR3 protein. The profile shows 130,000 to 150,000 distinct CDR3 sequences, approximately 15% of them singletons. Input material: naive CD4+ T cells from blood. The receptors derive from a human donor in good health.

This clonotype was counted ten times or more. V and J are TRBV12-3 or TRBV12-4 and TRBJ2-5; no firm D call. There are 14 residues in the CDR3. The V end was cut by 3 bases, the J end by 5 bases, with 13 bases between. CDR3 loop: CASSFDRKKETQYF. The CDR3 nucleotides are TGTGCCAGCAGTTTTGACCGTAAAAAGGAGACCCAGTACTTC.

This clonotype was observed at least ten times. The chain is built from TRBV20-1 and TRBJ2-1, with 8 bases that match TRBD2. Losses at the gene ends were 7 bases for V and 6 bases for J; bases not matched to a gene: 8. The CDR3 runs 13 residues. The germline V gene has CDR1 DFQATT and CDR2 SNEGSKA (reference sequence). CDR3 region: CSVKLAVLNEQFF. Here the CDR3 DNA reads TGCAGTGTAAAACTAGCGGTTCTCAATGAGCAGTTCTTC.

This rearrangement joins TRBV9 to TRBJ1-6; D perhaps matches TRBD1 (6 bases). V was clipped by 4 bases and J by 9 bases, with 20 bases between them. The CDR3 totals 16 residues. Germline V lookup: CDR1 SGDLS, CDR2 YYNGEE. The CDR3 loop is CASSPLGGGVGSPLHF. DNA of the CDR3: TGTGCCAGCAGCCCCCTAGGAGGGGGAGTTGGTTCACCCCTCCACTTT.

The chain carries TRBV27 and TRBJ2-5, with 12 bases fitting TRBD1. The CDR3 consists of 18 residues. CDR1 is MNHEY and CDR2 is SMNVEV in the germline V gene (reference sequence). Trimming removed 5 bases from V and 7 bases from J; junction bases left unmatched: 17. The CDR3 region has the DNA TGTGCCAGCAGTCGACCCGGGACAGGGGGCTGGCAAATGGGGACCCAGTACTTC. This translates into CASSRPGTGGWQMGTQYF.

The table lists this clonotype with a few counts. As DNA, the CDR3 is TGCAGCGTTGCAGATGGGTCCAATTCACCCCTCCACTTT. This encodes CSVADGSNSPLHF. The J gene is TRBJ1-6, the V gene TRBV29-1; D not certain. In germline, CDR1 is SQVTM, CDR2 ANQGSEA. V shed 4 bases and J shed 7 bases, with 11 bases lying between them. The CDR3 extends over 13 amino acids. Drawing the rest from reference TRBV29-1 and TRBJ1-6, the complete variable domain is SAVISQKPSRDICQRGTSLTIQCQVDSQVTMMFWYRQQPGQSLTLIATANQGSEATYESGFVIDKFPISRPNLTFSTLTVSNMSPEDSSIYLCSVADGSNSPLHFGNGTRLTVT.

This clonotype came up a few times. The chain has TRBV29-1 and TRBJ1-1; TRBD1 might be the D (6 bases). CDR3 length: 12 amino acids. Germline CDR1 and CDR2: SQVTM and ANQGSEA. The V end lost 5 bases, the J end lost 1 base, and 8 bases lay between the germline ends. CDR3 in DNA: TGCAGCGTTACAGGGAAGAACACTGAAGCTTTCTTT. This codes for CSVTGKNTEAFF.

This chain connects TRBV27 to TRBJ2-7; TRBD1 agrees at 11 bases. Germline V CDR1 and CDR2: MNHEY, SMNVEV (reference sequence). The trim removed 6 bases at V and 3 bases at J, leaving 4 bases unmatched. CDR3 length equals 14 residues. This chain's CDR3 is CASRGQGASYEQYF. CDR3 in DNA: TGTGCCAGCAGAGGACAGGGGGCTAGCTACGAGCAGTACTTC.

The CDR3 DNA is TGTGCCAGCAGTTATTGGGGAAAAGGGACCGGGGAGCTGTTTTTT. Protein product: CASSYWGKGTGELFF. J is TRBJ2-2 and V is TRBV6-2 or TRBV6-3; D unresolved. Germline lookup yields CDR1 MNHEY and CDR2 SVGEGT. V gave up 3 bases and J gave up 5 bases, with 13 bases separating them. The CDR3 is 15 residues long.

This clonotype was observed a handful of times. The V gene is TRBV7-2, the J gene TRBJ2-5; D call uncertain. V was cut by 7 bases and J by 4 bases, with 13 bases left in between. Germline CDR1 SGHTA, CDR2 FQGNSA. The CDR3 consists of 13 residues. This CDR3 reads CASMFWGTETQYF. The CDR3 DNA is TGTGCCAGCATGTTTTGGGGAACAGAGACCCAGTACTTC.

The chain combines TRBV6-1 with TRBJ2-7, with TRBD1 identical over 7 bases. Germline-derived CDR1 and CDR2 are MNHNS and SASEGT. With V trimmed by 0 bases and J by 3 bases, 2 bases remained unmatched. The CDR3 has 14 amino acids. The CDR3, as DNA: TGTGCCAGCAGTGAAGCTGCAGGGGGCTACGAGCAGTACTTC. It codes for CASSEAAGGYEQYF.

This clonotype has only a few counts. The chain recombines TRBV28 with TRBJ1-1; D gene ambiguous. With 8 bases removed from V and 6 bases from J, the gap between germline ends came to 16 bases. The CDR3 length is 13 residues. Germline V gene data show CDR1 as MDHEN and CDR2 as SYDVKM. CDR3 in DNA: TGTGCCAGCTCTCTGCTGGGAATCCCTGAAGCTTTCTTT. The encoded protein is CASSLLGIPEAFF.

This clonotype was observed a handful of times. The chain carries TRBV12-3 or TRBV12-4 and TRBJ2-3, with TRBD1 matching over 8 bases. CDR3 length equals 13 residues. Losses at the gene ends were 8 bases for V and 6 bases for J; bases not matched to a gene: 7. CDR3 DNA sequence: TGTGCCAGCCATCAGGGGGCAAGGGATACGCAGTATTTT. It encodes CASHQGARDTQYF.

The chain couples TRBV5-6 to TRBJ2-3; 11 bases align to TRBD2. The CDR3 is 17 residues long. The V segment lost 2 bases and the J segment 0 bases; nucleotides outside the gene matches: 5. Germline V gene sequence: CDR1 SGHDT, CDR2 YYEEEE. The chain's CDR3 is CASSFLTSGTSTDTQYF. As DNA, the CDR3 is TGTGCCAGCAGCTTTCTGACTAGCGGGACAAGCACAGATACGCAGTATTTT.

The V and J genes are TRBV7-9 and TRBJ2-7; 7 nucleotides line up with TRBD1. Trimming took 5 bases from V and 2 from J; bases not matched to a gene: 6. Germline-derived CDR1 and CDR2 are SEHNR and FQNEAQ (reference sequence). The CDR3 is made up of 14 amino acids. CDR3 nucleotide sequence: TGTGCCAGCAGCCACGGGGACAGAGCCTACGAGCAGTACTTC. This sequence encodes CASSHGDRAYEQYF. The full variable domain, rest sourced from reference TRBV7-9 and TRBJ2-7, is DTGVSQNPRHKITKRGQNVTFRCDPISEHNRLYWYRQTLGQGPEFLTYFQNEAQLEKSRLLSDRFSAERPKGSFSTLEIQRTEQGDSAMYLCASSHGDRAYEQYFGPGTRLTVT.

This clonotype was detected a few times. The V and J genes are TRBV7-2 and TRBJ1-1; a possible D gene is TRBD1 (5 bases). From germline, CDR1 is SGHTA and CDR2 FQGNSA. V was shortened by 6 bases and J by 4 bases, with 15 bases between the two germline ends. The CDR3 runs 14 residues. DNA of the CDR3: TGTGCCAGCAGTTGGTTAGGGGCCGCCACTGAAGCTTTCTTT. This codes for CASSWLGAATEAFF. Together with reference TRBV7-2 and TRBJ1-1, the CDR3 gives the full variable domain: GAGVSQSPSNKVTEKGKDVELRCDPISGHTALYWYRQSLGQGLEFLIYFQGNSAPDKSGLPSDRFSAERTGGSVSTLTIQRTQQEDSAVYLCASSWLGAATEAFFGQGTRLTVV.

This clonotype was picked up a small number of times. The chain carries TRBV6-2 or TRBV6-3 and TRBJ2-7, with a tentative D call TRBD2 (6 bases). The V gene's germline CDR1 is MNHEY and CDR2 SVGEGT. The CDR3 has 15 amino acids. Trimming stripped 0 bases from V and 2 bases from J, with 11 bases between. The CDR3 region has the DNA TGTGCCAGCAGTTACTCGAAGGAGGGGACCTACGAGCAGTACTTC. Encoded protein: CASSYSKEGTYEQYF.

This chain links TRBV20-1 with TRBJ1-5; weak D call: TRBD1 (6 bases). V was clipped by 3 bases and J by 7 bases, with 13 bases between them. Germline V lookup: CDR1 DFQATT, CDR2 SNEGSKA (reference sequence). The length of the CDR3 is 13 residues. CDR3 nucleotide sequence: TGCAGTGCTAGGGGGGTCAGGGGCCAGCCCCAGCATTTT. This sequence encodes CSARGVRGQPQHF.

This clonotype has a handful of counts. The chain recombines TRBV28 with TRBJ2-3; no firm D call. The CDR3 loop spans 17 amino acids. V gave up 10 bases and J gave up 5 bases, with 28 bases separating them. Germline loops: CDR1 MDHEN, CDR2 SYDVKM. The CDR3 loop is CANLKWDPTLKGDTQYF. The CDR3 DNA follows: TGTGCCAACCTTAAGTGGGATCCAACACTTAAGGGAGATACGCAGTATTTT. Complete variable domain (other parts from reference TRBV28 and TRBJ2-3): DVKVTQSSRYLVKRTGEKVFLECVQDMDHENMFWYRQDPGLGLRLIYFSYDVKMKEKGDIPEGYSVSREKKERFSLILESASTNQTSMYLCANLKWDPTLKGDTQYFGPGTRLTVL.

This clonotype was counted a few times. The V call is TRBV5-1, the J call TRBJ2-7; 9 bases match TRBD2. Germline V gene lookup returns CDR1 SGHRS and CDR2 YFSETQ. The J segment lost 0 bases and the V segment lost 6 bases, leaving 13 bases of the junction unmatched. The CDR3 runs 17 residues. CDR3 coding DNA: TGCGCCAGCAAATATCTAGCGGGATTAGGAAGCTCCTACGAGCAGTACTTC. Protein product: CASKYLAGLGSSYEQYF.

The V call is TRBV5-1, the J call TRBJ2-6, with a possible D match to TRBD2 (5 bases). Germline assignment: CDR1 SGHRS and CDR2 YFSETQ. This CDR3 comprises 16 residues. Trimming shortened V by 4 bases and J by 0 bases, and 11 bases separated the two germline ends. CDR3 residues: CASSRGLFSGANVLTF. The CDR3 DNA sequence: TGCGCCAGCAGCCGTGGACTGTTCTCTGGGGCCAACGTCCTGACTTTC. The whole variable domain, filled in from reference TRBV5-1 and TRBJ2-6, reads KAGVTQTPRYLIKTRGQQVTLSCSPISGHRSVSWYQQTPGQGLQFLFEYFSETQRNKGNFPGRFSGRQFSNSRSEMNVSTLELGDSALYLCASSRGLFSGANVLTFGAGSRLTVL.

The V call is TRBV3-1, the J call TRBJ2-1, with 8 bases lining up with TRBD2. The junction had 3 bases not matched to a gene; V was cut back by 1 base and J by 4 bases. The CDR3 covers 15 residues. Germline CDR1 LGHDT, CDR2 YNNKEL (reference sequence). The CDR3 DNA sequence: TGTGCCAGCAGCCAAGCTAGCGGGCCGTACAATGAGCAGTTCTTC. Translation: CASSQASGPYNEQFF.

V gene TRBV20-1 combines with J gene TRBJ2-5; tentative D call: TRBD1 (6 bases). V was trimmed by 5 bases and J by 5 bases, leaving 9 bases between them. Germline V gene sequence: CDR1 DFQATT, CDR2 SNEGSKA (reference sequence). CDR3 length equals 11 residues. CDR3 coding DNA: TGCAGTGCTGAAAGGGGGGAGACCCAGTACTTC. It is translated as CSAERGETQYF.

This clonotype has more than one count but fewer than ten. The rearrangement uses TRBV12-3 or TRBV12-4 and TRBJ1-2, with D possibly TRBD1 on 6 matching bases. The V end lost 6 bases, the J end lost 8 bases, and 19 bases lay between the germline ends. The CDR3 length is 14 residues. CDR3 region: CASSSPLGGQGYTF. CDR3 coding DNA: TGTGCCAGCAGCTCCCCTTTAGGGGGGCAGGGCTACACCTTC.

This clonotype was picked up a small number of times. The V gene is TRBV28, the J gene TRBJ2-7; 8 bases agree with TRBD2. J gave up 3 bases and V 5 bases, and 3 bases lay outside the gene matches. Germline assignment: CDR1 MDHEN and CDR2 SYDVKM. This CDR3 comprises 13 residues. CDR3 protein: CASSPGLGYEQYF. Written as DNA, the CDR3 is TGTGCCAGCAGTCCGGGACTAGGCTACGAGCAGTACTTC.

This clonotype has more than one count but fewer than ten. The chain is built from TRBV5-4 and TRBJ2-5; tentative D call: TRBD2 (7 bases). The ends were cut back, 4 bases at V and 2 bases at J, with 24 bases in the middle. This CDR3 comprises 18 residues. Looked up from germline, CDR1 is SGHNT and CDR2 is YYREEE (reference sequence). The CDR3 loop reads CASSPLRGGGLAQETQYF. For the CDR3, the DNA is TGTGCCAGCAGCCCCCTACGAGGGGGGGGCCTCGCACAAGAGACCCAGTACTTC.

In its sample, this clonotype was seen a few times. The genes are TRBV11-2 and TRBJ2-1; D gene uncertain. There are 11 residues in the CDR3. The V gene lost 1 base and the J gene lost 8 bases, with 3 bases spanning the gap. Germline V gives CDR1 SGHAT, CDR2 FQNNGV. In DNA form, the CDR3 reads TGTGCCAGCAGCTTAGCCTATGAGCAGTTCTTC. Protein: CASSLAYEQFF.